Below, 6 T cell receptor beta chains from the same sample are listed, as sequenced in a study of CD8+CD57+ T cells in acquired aplastic anemia. Patients who underwent sequencing had shown CD8+CD57+ cell expansion by flow cytometry. According to the study, genomic DNA was the template for TCR beta VDJ and CDR3 profiling. TCRdb redid the calling of the reads with MiXCR, one entry per CDR3 protein. The sample gives under 200,000 distinct CDR3 sequences, about 48% of which show up once; more than 30% is in the top ten. Material for sequencing was sorted CD4+, CD8+, or CD8+CD57+ T cells (not recorded which) from PBMCs. These receptors came from a human donor with aplastic anemia.

This clonotype came up many times. This rearrangement joins TRBV20-1 to TRBJ2-1; 11 bases line up with TRBD2. This CDR3 is built from 14 residues. V gave up 1 base and J gave up 12 bases; unmatched junction bases: 8. CDR1 is DFQATT, CDR2 SNEGSKA, per germline (reference sequence). In DNA form, the CDR3 reads TGCAGTGCTAGAGTGCCGGGACTAGCGGTGTGGCAGTTCTTC. Amino acids: CSARVPGLAVWQFF.

This clonotype was picked up many times. The chain uses TRBV7-6 and TRBJ2-7; either TRBD1 or TRBD2 may fit D (5 bases each). Trimming shortened V by 5 bases and J by 4 bases, and 18 bases separated the two germline ends. Per germline, CDR1 SGHVS and CDR2 FNYEAQ. This CDR3 region has 15 residues. The CDR3, as DNA: TGTGCCAGCAGCCCAGGGACGGCCCTTGTTTACGAGCAGTACTTC. Its protein is CASSPGTALVYEQYF.

As concerns this clonotype: The junction shows a germline mismatch at one end, possibly a read error. This chain joins TRBV7-3 and TRBJ2-2; 10 bases agree with TRBD2. The CDR3 extends over 17 amino acids. Germline CDR1 is SGHTA and CDR2 is FQGTGA. The CDR3 protein is CASSLESSGSFAGEQFF. In DNA form, the CDR3 reads TGTGCCAGCAGCTTAGAGTCTAGCGGGAGCTTTGCCGGGGAGCAGTTTTTT.

This clonotype came up many times. The chain joins TRBV13 to TRBJ2-7; D not certain. Germline V gene data show CDR1 as PRHDT and CDR2 as FYEKMQ (reference sequence). V shed 0 bases and J shed 6 bases, with 9 bases lying between them. CDR3 length: 13 residues. Here the CDR3 reads CASSLGAPTEQYF. CDR3 bases: TGTGCCAGCAGCTTAGGGGCCCCTACCGAGCAGTACTTC.

V is TRBV10-3 and J is TRBJ2-2; D is unresolved. Germline assignment: CDR1 ENHRY and CDR2 SYGVKD. V lost 3 bases to trimming and J lost 0 bases, with 2 bases between them. The CDR3 extends over 13 amino acids. DNA of the CDR3: TGTGCCATCAGTGAACCGAACACCGGGGAGCTGTTTTTT. Residues: CAISEPNTGELFF.

The rearrangement links TRBV11-1 to TRBJ1-2, with 8 bases that match TRBD1. Germline CDR1 is SGHAT and CDR2 is FQDESV (reference sequence). The ends lost 1 base at V and 0 bases at J; junction bases unmatched: 4. The CDR3 spans 16 residues. The CDR3 region has the DNA TGTGCCAGCAGCTTAGGGCAGGGGGCTTCTAACTATGGCTACACCTTC. Protein sequence: CASSLGQGASNYGYTF. Filled out from reference TRBV11-1 and TRBJ1-2, the complete variable domain reads EAEVAQSPRYKITEKSQAVAFWCDPISGHATLYWYRQILGQGPELLVQFQDESVVDDSQLPKDRFSAERLKGVDSTLKIQPAELGDSAMYLCASSLGQGASNYGYTFGSGTRLTVV.